A selection of T cell receptor beta chains follows, all from one sample in a study of blood T cell repertoires in COVID-19. Repertoires were generated with immunoSEQ multiplex PCR, while TCRdb's copy carries only in-frame clones and drops some. The table includes 98,000 or so clones, approximately 87% detected once. Sequencing was performed on peripheral blood. These receptors all stem from a man over 45 with acute or convalescent COVID-19. Each CDR3 is given with its conserved first and last residue.

>TRBV19|TRBJ1-1
CASSKSGVTEAFF
>TRBV29-1|TRBJ2-2
CSASEAGELFF
>TRBV30|TRBJ2-3
CAWSVGLAGVVTDTQYF
>TRBV12-5|TRBJ2-1
CASGLVQGLAPNEQFF
>TRBV30|TRBJ1-6
CAWSGRDRGGSPLHF
>TRBV5-1|TRBJ2-5
CASVGGSGETQYF
>TRBV5-6|TRBJ2-1
CASSLPLRDRNNEQFF
>TRBV13|TRBJ2-1
CASSLDRGVYNEQFF
>TRBV5-8|TRBJ2-5
CASSSGDRGSETQYF
>TRBV3-1/TRBV3-2|TRBJ2-5
CASSPVNGGTQYF
>TRBV28|TRBJ1-2
CASSLSGGMGGYTF
>TRBV28|TRBJ1-4
CASSLWPRQPEAYEKLFF
>TRBV9|TRBJ2-1
CASSPSSGRYNEQFF
>TRBV28|TRBJ2-7
CASRQTQGLRYF
>TRBV24-1|TRBJ2-7
CATSVLSGSTASYEQYF
>TRBV28|TRBJ2-3
CASSSLAGVLTDTQYF
>TRBV7-9|TRBJ1-2
CASSQTVRGNYGYTF
>TRBV5-1|TRBJ1-4
CASSPRDRGREKLFF
>TRBV7-2|TRBJ2-5
CASSLAVSKETQYF
>TRBV7-9|TRBJ2-7
CASQPGGIGEQYF
>TRBV29-1|TRBJ2-1
CSVQSPSSYNEQFF
>TRBV28|TRBJ1-1
CASSLKRRGTEAFF
>TRBV5-6|TRBJ2-7
CASSYPDRGTYEQYF
>TRBV19|TRBJ1-2
CASSLTNGYTF
>TRBV7-2|TRBJ2-7
CASSRGIGDEQYF
>TRBV4-1|TRBJ2-7
CASSQAQWRQGVEEQYF
>TRBV27|TRBJ2-7
CASRAGSGYWEQYF
>TRBV24-1|TRBJ1-5
CATSPRQSSNQPQHF
>TRBV11-2|TRBJ2-7
CASSLGQGAWYEQYF
>TRBV19|TRBJ2-2
CASSHEEWYTGELFF
>TRBV28|TRBJ2-1
CASRNDRNYNEQFF
>TRBV19|TRBJ2-1
CATLWGGAGEQFF
>TRBV24-1|TRBJ2-7
CATSRADPSEQYF
>TRBV10-1|TRBJ2-3
CASSASTDTQYF
>TRBV3-1/TRBV3-2|TRBJ1-1
CASSQDPRGTTFF
>TRBV9|TRBJ2-2
CASSAPATNTGELFF
>TRBV6-6|TRBJ2-7
CASSSGDRESSEQYF